What follows are 17 T cell receptor beta chains derived from one specimen sequenced in a study of T cell changes during pregnancy in multiple sclerosis. Here immunoSEQ multiplex PCR was the method, and the copy in TCRdb shows in-frame clones only, minus some. In the table there are fewer than 85,000 clones, roughly 95% of which are singletons. Sequences were derived from peripheral blood, sampled in the second trimester of pregnancy. Source of these receptors: a female donor with multiple sclerosis, enrolled in a pregnancy study.

This CDR3 is CASSPREGQGYEQYF. In nucleotides, the CDR3 is TGTGCCAGCAGCCCCCGAGAGGGACAGGGCTACGAGCAGTACTTC. The chain carries TRBV7-8 and TRBJ2-7, with TRBD1 matching over 9 bases. The CDR3 has 15 residues. V dropped 5 bases and J dropped 3; count of bases not matched to a gene: 8. Germline V gene data show CDR1 as SGHVS and CDR2 as FQNEAQ.

This clone was seen a single time. The genes are TRBV5-4 and TRBJ1-1; weak D call: TRBD1 (6 bases). CDR1 and CDR2 from the germline V gene are SGHNT and YYREEE (reference sequence). V dropped 4 bases and J dropped 1 base, with 14 bases sitting between them. This CDR3 contains 15 residues. The CDR3 nucleotides read TGTGCCAGCAGCCCCGCGGGGGCGAGGAACACTGAAGCTTTCTTT. Translating gives CASSPAGARNTEAFF.

This chain joins TRBV28 and TRBJ1-1, with 9 bases identical to TRBD1. J lost 3 bases, V lost 3 bases, and 5 bases had no gene match. The CDR3 runs to 15 residues. Germline CDR1 is MDHEN and CDR2 is SYDVKM. CDR3 in amino acids: CASSLTGGTYTEAFF. As DNA, the CDR3 is TGTGCCAGCAGTTTGACAGGGGGGACTTACACTGAAGCTTTCTTT. The complete variable domain, with remaining parts taken from reference TRBV28 and TRBJ1-1, reads DVKVTQSSRYLVKRTGEKVFLECVQDMDHENMFWYRQDPGLGLRLIYFSYDVKMKEKGDIPEGYSVSREKKERFSLILESASTNQTSMYLCASSLTGGTYTEAFFGQGTRLTVV.

In DNA, the CDR3 is TGCGCCAGCAGCCAACTAGCTAGCGCTACCTACAATGAGCAGTTCTTC. Protein product: CASSQLASATYNEQFF. The genes are TRBV4-1 and TRBJ2-1; D perhaps matches TRBD2 (6 bases). The CDR3 totals 16 residues. Per the germline V gene, CDR1 is MGHRA and CDR2 is YSYEKL. The V gene lost 2 bases and the J gene lost 2 bases, with 13 bases spanning the gap.

The V call is TRBV19, the J call TRBJ2-1; D remains unclear. This CDR3 region has 13 residues. Germline loops: CDR1 LNHDA, CDR2 SQIVND (reference sequence). The ends were cut back, 5 bases at V and 0 bases at J, with 5 bases in the middle. Here the CDR3 reads CASSYGSYNEQFF. CDR3 DNA: TGTGCCAGTAGTTACGGCTCCTACAATGAGCAGTTCTTC. The variable domain in full, completed from reference TRBV19 and TRBJ2-1, reads DGGITQSPKYLFRKEGQNVTLSCEQNLNHDAMYWYRQDPGQGLRLIYYSQIVNDFQKGDIAEGYSVSREKKESFPLTVTSAQKNPTAFYLCASSYGSYNEQFFGPGTRLTVL.

This chain joins TRBV6-5 and TRBJ2-7; 8 bases map to TRBD1. Germline trimming cut 3 bases from V and 3 bases from J; bases unmatched to any gene: 1. The CDR3 sequence is 13 residues long. Looked up from germline, CDR1 is MNHEY and CDR2 is SVGAGI. CDR3 coding DNA: TGTGCCAGCAGTTATACAGGGGGCTACGAGCAGTACTTC. The encoded protein is CASSYTGGYEQYF.

The genes are TRBV5-1 and TRBJ1-1; D gene ambiguous. Germline CDR1 is SGHRS and CDR2 is YFSETQ. The CDR3 sequence is 14 residues long. Trimming stripped 4 bases from V and 1 base from J, with 11 bases between. The CDR3: CASSAGLGNTEAFF. Written as DNA, the CDR3 is TGCGCCAGCAGCGCCGGCCTAGGGAACACTGAAGCTTTCTTT. The full variable domain, rest sourced from reference TRBV5-1 and TRBJ1-1, is KAGVTQTPRYLIKTRGQQVTLSCSPISGHRSVSWYQQTPGQGLQFLFEYFSETQRNKGNFPGRFSGRQFSNSRSEMNVSTLELGDSALYLCASSAGLGNTEAFFGQGTRLTVV.

The chain joins TRBV7-9 to TRBJ1-4, with 9 positions matching TRBD1. This CDR3 has 18 amino acids. Germline V gene data show CDR1 as SEHNR and CDR2 as FQNEAQ (reference sequence). The junction had 6 bases not matched to a gene; V was cut back by 1 base and J by 0 bases. The CDR3 spells CASSLVPGQGSTNEKLFF. The CDR3, as DNA: TGTGCCAGCAGCTTAGTCCCGGGACAGGGCTCAACTAATGAAAAACTGTTTTTT.

The chain joins TRBV7-6 to TRBJ2-2; TRBD1 agrees at 8 bases. The CDR3 sequence is 13 residues long. CDR1 is SGHVS, CDR2 FNYEAQ, per germline. The V gene end was trimmed by 5 bases and the J gene end by 6 bases; junction bases not matched to a gene: 2. For the CDR3, the DNA is TGTGCCAGCAGCAGGGACAGGTCCGGGGAGCTGTTTTTT. Residues: CASSRDRSGELFF.

The CDR3 loop is CASSLGAINEQFF. CDR3 nucleotides: TGTGCCAGCAGCCTAGGGGCCATCAATGAGCAGTTCTTC. The chain uses TRBV4-2 and TRBJ2-1; TRBD1 is a possible D gene (5 bases). V lost 4 bases and J 6 bases, leaving 10 bases between the germline ends. Per the germline V gene, CDR1 is LGHNA and CDR2 is YNFKEQ. The CDR3 has 13 residues.

The count of this clone is one. This chain uses TRBV6-1 with TRBJ2-3, with TRBD1 matching 9 bases. Germline CDR1 is MNHNS and CDR2 is SASEGT. V dropped 6 bases and J dropped 4; count of bases not matched to a gene: 5. The CDR3 runs to 14 residues. The CDR3 protein is CASRDRGVADTQYF. CDR3 nucleotide sequence: TGTGCCAGCAGGGACAGGGGAGTGGCAGATACGCAGTATTTT.

V usage is TRBV11-3 and J usage is TRBJ1-1; D call uncertain. CDR1 is SGHNT and CDR2 is YENEEA in the germline V gene. The germline V and J ends were trimmed by 4 bases and 0 bases, with 12 bases remaining between them. The CDR3 spans 15 residues. The CDR3 bases are TGTGCCAGCAGCTCGTCCTTTGACTTGAACACTGAAGCTTTCTTT. Its translation: CASSSSFDLNTEAFF.

V usage is TRBV10-3 and J usage is TRBJ2-1; no reliable D call. This CDR3 comprises 13 residues. CDR1 is ENHRY and CDR2 is SYGVKD in the germline V gene. Deletions cut 4 bases from V and 7 bases from J, with 11 bases between. The CDR3 sequence: CAISAPLVNEQFF. The CDR3 DNA is TGTGCCATCAGTGCCCCTCTAGTAAATGAGCAGTTCTTC.

This chain uses TRBV13 with TRBJ2-4; 10 bases are a match to TRBD1. V gave up 4 bases and J gave up 2 bases; unmatched junction bases: 5. The CDR3 is made up of 16 amino acids. Germline-derived CDR1 and CDR2 are PRHDT and FYEKMQ (reference sequence). The CDR3 sequence: CASSSRQGATKNIQYF. As DNA, the CDR3 is TGTGCCAGCAGCTCAAGACAGGGGGCTACCAAAAACATTCAGTACTTC.

V gene TRBV5-4 combines with J gene TRBJ1-2; D perhaps matches TRBD1 (5 bases). Looked up from germline, CDR1 is SGHNT and CDR2 is YYREEE (reference sequence). The CDR3 is made up of 13 amino acids. The V end lost 1 base, the J end lost 10 bases, and 14 bases lay between the germline ends. CDR3 sequence reads: CASSLSDRGHYTF. The CDR3 DNA reads TGTGCCAGCAGCTTGAGTGATCGAGGACACTACACCTTC.

The genes are TRBV30 and TRBJ1-2; TRBD1 might be the D (6 bases). This CDR3 has 12 residues. V gave up 2 bases and J gave up 5 bases, with 9 bases separating them. Per germline, CDR1 GTSNPN and CDR2 SVGIG (reference sequence). Here the CDR3 reads CAWSPQGYGYTF. CDR3 nucleotides: TGTGCCTGGAGTCCGCAGGGGTATGGCTACACCTTC. Filled out from reference TRBV30 and TRBJ1-2, the complete variable domain reads SQTIHQWPATLVQPVGSPLSLECTVEGTSNPNLYWYRQAAGRGLQLLFYSVGIGQISSEVPQNLSASRPQDRQFILSSKKLLLSDSGFYLCAWSPQGYGYTFGSGTRLTVV.

The genes are TRBV18 and TRBJ1-3; D unresolved. CDR3 size: 16 residues. Trimming pared 4 bases from V and 0 bases from J, leaving 13 bases between. Germline CDR1 KGHSH, CDR2 LQKENI. The CDR3 here is CASSLADPSSGNTIYF. Written as DNA, the CDR3 is TGTGCCAGCTCACTAGCGGATCCGAGCTCTGGAAACACCATATATTTT.